These T cell receptor beta chains were read from a single sample in a study of lymphopenia after photon versus proton radiotherapy. Sequencing used immunoSEQ multiplex PCR; TCRdb keeps in-frame clones, though not all of them. The repertoire has about 14,000 clones, over 75% of them found once; the top ten carry about 25%. The sample consisted of peripheral blood, taken from a patient treated with photon-based radiotherapy. The origin of the receptors is a man aged 45-60 years with gastric cancer. The CDR3 runs from the conserved cysteine through the conserved F or W. D genes are given only for firm matches. Size values are once, few and many counts, or a class for expanded clones, and some rows have none.

>TRBJ2-1|TRBD1|.|TRBV29-1
CSVKGQVNEQFF
TGCAGCGTCAAGGGACAGGTCAATGAGCAGTTCTTC
>TRBJ2-3|.|few|TRBV30
CAYSRDTTDTQYF
TGTGCCTATTCCCGGGACACCACAGATACGCAGTATTTT
>TRBJ2-3|.|.|TRBV7-2
CASSLGAVTQYF
TGTGCCAGCAGCTTAGGGGCGGTTACGCAGTATTTT
>TRBJ1-1|TRBD1|once|TRBV14
CASSPGTGTYLTEAFF
TGTGCCAGCAGCCCGGGGACAGGAACTTATCTCACTGAAGCTTTCTTT
>TRBJ1-4|.|.|TRBV10-3
CAISEGNEKLFF
TGTGCCATCAGTGAGGGAAATGAAAAACTGTTTTTT
>TRBJ2-1|TRBD1|.|TRBV5-8
CASSSGTGGTSLQFF
TGTGCCAGCAGCTCCGGGACAGGGGGCACCTCATTACAGTTCTTC
>TRBJ2-1|TRBD2|.|TRBV29-1
CSVEGLTSGVYNEQFF
TGCAGCGTTGAAGGTCTTACTAGCGGGGTATACAATGAGCAGTTCTTC
>TRBJ2-2|.|.|TRBV5-1
CASSTNLARGTGELFF
TGCGCCAGCAGCACCAACCTAGCGAGGGGGACCGGGGAGCTGTTTTTT
>TRBJ2-1|TRBD2|.|TRBV7-8
CASSLDPLAASGEHEQFF
TGTGCCAGCAGCTTAGACCCCCTTGCGGCTAGCGGGGAGCATGAGCAGTTCTTC
>TRBJ2-1|.|.|TRBV19
CATKWGARQFF
TGTGCCACCAAATGGGGGGCGAGGCAGTTCTTC
>TRBJ2-1|TRBD2|.|TRBV4-2
CASSQDRSGGVVNEQFF
TGTGCCAGCAGCCAAGATCGCAGCGGGGGGGTAGTCAATGAGCAGTTCTTC
>TRBJ2-3|TRBD2|.|TRBV7-2
CASRLTQRGKPTQYF
TGTGCCAGCAGACTGACCCAGCGGGGGAAACCTACGCAGTATTTT
>TRBJ1-6|.|.|TRBV27
CASTGAGMPYNSPLHF
TGTGCCAGCACCGGGGCGGGCATGCCCTATAATTCACCCCTCCACTTT
>TRBJ2-7|TRBD1|.|TRBV18
CASSSTGWDEQYF
TGTGCCAGCTCTTCGACAGGGTGGGACGAGCAGTACTTC
>TRBJ1-2|.|.|TRBV6-6
CASSPDRMGYGYTF
TGTGCCAGCAGTCCAGACAGAATGGGGTATGGCTACACCTTC
>TRBJ2-2|.|.|TRBV30
CAWDYSNTGELFF
TGTGCCTGGGATTACAGCAACACCGGGGAGCTGTTTTTT
>TRBJ2-5|.|.|TRBV6-1
CASGSSGGETQYF
TGTGCCAGCGGTTCGTCGGGCGGGGAGACCCAGTACTTC
>TRBJ2-1|.|.|TRBV2
CASSFSGGVPYNEQFF
TGTGCCAGCAGCTTCTCAGGGGGGGTACCCTACAATGAGCAGTTCTTC
>TRBJ2-2|.|.|TRBV25-1
CASSARETGELFF
TGTGCCAGCAGTGCAAGGGAAACCGGGGAGCTGTTTTTT
>TRBJ1-5|TRBD1|.|TRBV19
CASRRQGWGQPQHF
TGTGCCAGTAGGAGACAGGGATGGGGTCAGCCCCAGCATTTT
>TRBJ2-1|.|.|TRBV9
CASSVGRGGEQFF
TGTGCCAGCAGCGTAGGAAGGGGTGGTGAGCAGTTCTTC
>TRBJ2-7|TRBD1|few|TRBV7-2
CASSPQGAGYEQYF
TGTGCCAGCAGCCCACAGGGGGCCGGCTACGAGCAGTACTTC
>TRBJ2-5|.|.|TRBV5-6
CASSLARIQETQYF
TGTGCCAGCAGCTTGGCCCGGATCCAAGAGACCCAGTACTTC
>TRBJ2-3|.|.|TRBV7-6
CASSRDGTDTQYF
TGTGCCAGCAGCAGGGACGGCACAGATACGCAGTATTTT
>TRBJ1-3|.|.|TRBV5-6
CASSTPGASSGNTIYF
TGTGCCAGCAGCACTCCAGGGGCGAGCTCTGGAAACACCATATATTTT
>TRBJ2-3|.|.|TRBV4-1
CASSQASDTQYF
TGCGCCAGCAGCCAGGCGTCGGATACGCAGTATTTT
>TRBJ1-1|.|.|TRBV6-4
CASREQGGGTEAFF
TGTGCCAGCAGAGAACAGGGAGGAGGCACTGAAGCTTTCTTT
>TRBJ2-7|TRBD1|.|TRBV27
CASGTAFSYEQYF
TGTGCCAGCGGGACAGCCTTCTCCTACGAGCAGTACTTC
>TRBJ2-5|.|.|TRBV4-3
CASSQDWGGETQYF
TGCGCCAGCAGCCAAGACTGGGGTGGGGAGACCCAGTACTTC
>TRBJ1-6|.|.|TRBV19
CASTGGVASPLHF
TGTGCCAGTACCGGGGGGGTCGCTTCACCCCTCCACTTT
>TRBJ2-3|.|.|TRBV18
CASSPLRASSTDTQYF
TGTGCCAGCTCACCACTAAGGGCCTCTAGCACAGATACGCAGTATTTT
>TRBJ1-2|.|.|TRBV9
CASSVGARGSGGYTF
TGTGCCAGCAGCGTAGGAGCAAGGGGGTCAGGTGGCTACACCTTC
>TRBJ2-7|.|once|TRBV6-5
CASSKSSSSYEQYF
TGTGCCAGCAGTAAATCTTCGAGCTCCTACGAGCAGTACTTC
>TRBJ2-2|.|.|TRBV10-3
CAISEMGGELFF
TGTGCCATCAGTGAGATGGGCGGGGAGCTGTTTTTT
>TRBJ2-1|.|.|TRBV6-5
CASSYSRSHEQFF
TGTGCCAGCAGTTACTCTCGCAGCCATGAGCAGTTCTTC
>TRBJ2-2|.|.|TRBV29-1
CSAQIPPGELFF
TGCAGCGCCCAAATCCCCCCGGGGGAGCTGTTTTTT
>TRBJ1-1|.|.|TRBV30
CAWSALGVVPEAFF
TGTGCCTGGAGTGCGCTAGGGGTTGTCCCTGAAGCTTTCTTT
>TRBJ2-1|.|.|TRBV7-3
CASSSRQKPYNEQFF
TGTGCCAGCAGCTCACGACAGAAGCCCTACAATGAGCAGTTCTTC
>TRBJ1-6|.|.|TRBV5-1
CASSLVGDSGNPLHF
TGCGCCAGCAGCTTGGTGGGTGACAGCGGAAATCCCCTCCACTTT
>TRBJ2-7|TRBD1|.|TRBV18
CASSLGQGANEQYF
TGTGCCAGCTCACTAGGACAGGGGGCTAACGAGCAGTACTTC
>TRBJ1-1|TRBD1|.|TRBV9
CASSAPTGANRAFF
TGTGCCAGCAGCGCCCCGACAGGGGCCAACCGGGCTTTCTTT
>TRBJ1-5|.|few|TRBV7-8
CASSAGGYNQPQHF
TGTGCCAGCAGTGCGGGCGGGTACAATCAGCCCCAGCATTTT